This T cell receptor (beta chain) was observed in a study of blood T cell repertoires in COVID-19. Study summary: Acute and convalescent COVID-19 samples came from the United States, Italy and Spain.

Produced via immunoSEQ multiplex PCR; TCRdb's table is partial and in-frame only. Among around 450,000 clones listed, roughly 87% were seen once. Losses at the gene ends were 5 bases for V and 6 bases for J; bases not matched to a gene: 6. The CDR3 contains 14 residues. Germline V lookup: CDR1 SEHNR, CDR2 FQNEAQ (reference sequence). Recruitment covered 20 to 25 US areas and drew participants whose ages spanned roughly 18 to 100 years. Cohort placement rested on clinical history that participants reported themselves. Specimen: PBMCs or T cells enriched from blood (not recorded which). This chain connects TRBV7-9 to TRBJ2-1; 8 bases are shared with TRBD2. The receptor's source is a woman aged 18-29 years who had recovered from COVID-19. In DNA, the CDR3 is TGTGCCAGCAGCATGGGACTAGTTGGCAATGAGCAGTTCTTC. Its translation is CASSMGLVGNEQFF.